A selection of T cell receptor beta chains follows, all from one sample in a study of T cell responses to AZD1222 COVID-19 vaccine. Method: immunoSEQ multiplex PCR; TCRdb's copy keeps in-frame clones and lacks some. Seen here are about 110,000 clones, 87% observed once, and the top ten hold about 4%. The source material was peripheral blood, sampled 28 days after the second AZD1222 dose. Receptors were obtained from an adult who received the AZD1222 COVID-19 vaccine. Each CDR3 is given with its conserved first and last residue. The D gene is left open where the match is weak. Some rows have no size entry. The others give once, few or many, or a class for an expanded clone.

>TRBV28|once|TRBD1|TRBJ1-5
CASSPGGSNQPQHF
TGTGCCAGCAGCCCAGGGGGTTCAAATCAGCCCCAGCATTTT
>TRBV2|once|TRBD1|TRBJ1-1
CAGGTGNLRDTEAFF
TGTGCCGGCGGGACAGGTAATCTTCGGGACACTGAAGCTTTCTTT
>TRBV30|.|TRBD2|TRBJ2-7
CAGKTSGRVVEQYF
TGTGCCGGAAAAACTAGCGGGAGGGTCGTGGAGCAGTACTTC
>TRBV4-2|.|.|TRBJ2-2
CASSLHQRADTGELFF
TGTGCCAGCAGCCTTCACCAGCGGGCTGACACCGGGGAGCTGTTTTTT
>TRBV10-3|.|TRBD2|TRBJ2-7
CAISERSGRGLLAYEQYF
TGTGCCATCAGTGAGCGTAGCGGGAGGGGCTTACTCGCCTACGAGCAGTACTTC
>TRBV30|.|.|TRBJ1-5
CAWSHQEMDQPQHF
TGTGCCTGGAGCCACCAGGAGATGGATCAGCCCCAGCATTTT
>TRBV7-6|.|TRBD2|TRBJ2-5
CASSPGTSGSSYQETQYF
TGTGCCAGCAGCCCGGGGACTAGCGGATCTTCGTACCAAGAGACCCAGTACTTC
>TRBV25-1|.|.|TRBJ2-7
CAGNHRLSYEQYF
TGTGCTGGAAACCACCGGCTCTCCTACGAGCAGTACTTC
>TRBV14|.|TRBD1|TRBJ1-4
CASRSQGRNEKLFF
TGTGCCAGCAGGTCACAGGGGAGAAATGAAAAACTGTTTTTT
>TRBV19|.|.|TRBJ1-6
CASNPANGSPLHF
TGTGCCAGTAATCCGGCAAACGGTTCACCCCTCCACTTT
>TRBV7-2|.|TRBD2|TRBJ2-5
CASSFRRGGRGRQETQYF
TGTGCCAGCAGCTTTAGGCGGGGGGGAAGAGGTCGGCAAGAGACCCAGTACTTC
>TRBV5-5|.|TRBD1|TRBJ1-2
CASSSPGQPYGYTF
TGTGCCAGCAGCTCCCCGGGACAGCCCTATGGCTACACCTTC
>TRBV12-5|.|.|TRBJ2-7
CASGSAVYYEQYF
TGTGCTAGTGGTTCCGCTGTATACTACGAGCAGTACTTC
>TRBV5-1|.|.|TRBJ1-6
CASSSSPGSYNSPLHF
TGCGCCAGCAGCAGCAGCCCAGGCTCCTATAATTCACCCCTCCACTTT
>TRBV30|.|.|TRBJ1-2
CASTLRDYGYTF
TGTGCCTCAACACTACGGGACTATGGCTACACCTTC
>TRBV28|few|TRBD1|TRBJ2-5
CASSGPEGQGMVEETQYF
TGTGCCAGCAGTGGACCGGAGGGACAGGGGATGGTAGAGGAGACCCAGTACTTC
>TRBV10-3|.|.|TRBJ2-5
CAILATGQETQYF
TGTGCCATCTTAGCGACTGGCCAAGAGACCCAGTACTTC
>TRBV5-1|.|.|TRBJ1-6
CASSLAARENSPLHF
TGCGCCAGCAGCTTGGCCGCCAGGGAGAACTCACCCCTCCACTTT
>TRBV7-7|.|.|TRBJ1-4
CASSSSDLPGGKEKLFF
TGTGCCAGCAGCTCCTCAGACCTGCCGGGGGGCAAGGAAAAACTGTTTTTT
>TRBV7-3|.|.|TRBJ2-1
CASSFGPTDEQFF
TGTGCCAGCAGCTTTGGCCCCACGGATGAGCAGTTCTTC
>TRBV6-5|once|.|TRBJ1-5
CASNAGFWNNQPQHF
TGTGCCAGTAACGCGGGGTTCTGGAACAATCAGCCCCAGCATTTT
>TRBV7-2|.|TRBD2|TRBJ2-7
CASSLTGGREQYF
TGTGCCAGCAGCTTAACGGGAGGGAGGGAGCAGTACTTC
>TRBV30|once|.|TRBJ2-7
CAWSGGAGTEQYF
TGTGCCTGGAGTGGCGGGGCAGGTACCGAGCAGTACTTC
>TRBV5-1|few|TRBD1|TRBJ2-5
CASSWDSQETQYF
TGCGCCAGCAGCTGGGACAGCCAAGAGACCCAGTACTTC
>TRBV19|.|.|TRBJ2-5
CASKGGNQETQYF
TGTGCCAGTAAGGGGGGGAACCAAGAGACCCAGTACTTC
>TRBV14|many|.|TRBJ2-1
CASSKGAGRLGNEQFF
TGTGCCAGCAGCAAAGGGGCAGGGAGGCTAGGCAATGAGCAGTTCTTC
>TRBV5-1|.|TRBD1|TRBJ1-2
CASSLGGDSYGYTF
TGCGCCAGCAGCTTGGGAGGGGACAGCTATGGCTACACCTTC
>TRBV4-2|.|.|TRBJ2-7
CASSQDLGGPNEQYF
TGTGCCAGCAGCCAAGACCTCGGAGGGCCTAACGAGCAGTACTTC
>TRBV28|.|TRBD1|TRBJ2-7
CASRSTGEPHEQYF
TGTGCCAGCAGATCCACAGGGGAGCCCCACGAGCAGTACTTC
>TRBV19|.|.|TRBJ1-2
CASNEVGAATNYGYTF
TGTGCCAGTAATGAAGTCGGCGCGGCTACTAACTATGGCTACACCTTC
>TRBV6-2/TRBV6-3|.|.|TRBJ1-5
CASSSDSSSQPQHF
TGTGCCAGCAGCTCCGACAGTTCGAGTCAGCCCCAGCATTTT
>TRBV6-2/TRBV6-3|.|.|TRBJ1-1
CASSWVMNTEAFF
TGTGCCAGCAGTTGGGTAATGAACACTGAAGCTTTCTTT
>TRBV6-2/TRBV6-3|.|.|TRBJ1-1
CASSVPPGFGDTEAFF
TGTGCCAGCAGCGTCCCCCCAGGGTTTGGTGACACTGAAGCTTTCTTT
>TRBV19|.|.|TRBJ1-2
CASSIETAGNYGYTF
TGTGCCAGTAGTATAGAGACTGCGGGGAACTATGGCTACACCTTC
>TRBV20-1|few|.|TRBJ1-2
CSASTGLTTSYTF
TGCAGTGCTAGTACGGGGCTTACGACGAGCTACACCTTC